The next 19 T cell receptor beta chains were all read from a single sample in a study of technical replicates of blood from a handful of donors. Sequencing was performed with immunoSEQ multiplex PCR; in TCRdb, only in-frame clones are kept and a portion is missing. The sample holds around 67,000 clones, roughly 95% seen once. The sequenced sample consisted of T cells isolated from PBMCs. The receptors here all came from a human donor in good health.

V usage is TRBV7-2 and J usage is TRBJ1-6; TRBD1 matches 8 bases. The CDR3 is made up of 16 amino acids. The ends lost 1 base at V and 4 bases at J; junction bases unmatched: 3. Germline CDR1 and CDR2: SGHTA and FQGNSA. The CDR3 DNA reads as TGTGCCAGCAGCTTAGTTGGGGACAGGTATAATTCACCCCTCCACTTT. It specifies CASSLVGDRYNSPLHF.

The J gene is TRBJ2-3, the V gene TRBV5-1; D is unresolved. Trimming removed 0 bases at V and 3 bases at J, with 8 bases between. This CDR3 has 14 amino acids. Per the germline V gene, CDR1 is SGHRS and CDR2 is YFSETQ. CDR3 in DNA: TGCGCCAGCAGCTTGGGGGCTTTTACAGATACGCAGTATTTT. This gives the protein CASSLGAFTDTQYF.

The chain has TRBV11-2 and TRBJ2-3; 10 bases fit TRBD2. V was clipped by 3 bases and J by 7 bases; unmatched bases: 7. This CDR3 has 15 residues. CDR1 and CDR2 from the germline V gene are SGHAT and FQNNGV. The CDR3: CASSFGLAGVNTQYF. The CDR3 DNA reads TGTGCCAGCAGCTTCGGGCTAGCGGGAGTAAATACGCAGTATTTT.

The CDR3 coding sequence is TGTGCCAGCAGCTCCACCACTCGTTGGTACGAGCAGTACTTC. This gives the protein CASSSTTRWYEQYF. V and J are TRBV6-5 and TRBJ2-7; the D is unclear. Trimming removed 6 bases at V and 4 bases at J, with 16 bases between. The germline CDR1 and CDR2 sequences are MNHEY and SVGAGI. The CDR3 is 14 amino acids.

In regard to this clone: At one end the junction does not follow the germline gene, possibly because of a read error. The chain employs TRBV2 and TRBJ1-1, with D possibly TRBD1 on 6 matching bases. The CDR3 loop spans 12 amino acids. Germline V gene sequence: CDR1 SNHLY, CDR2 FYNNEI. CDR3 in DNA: TGTGCCGGCAGCAGGGGCCACACTGAAGCTTTCTTT. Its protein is CAGSRGHTEAFF.

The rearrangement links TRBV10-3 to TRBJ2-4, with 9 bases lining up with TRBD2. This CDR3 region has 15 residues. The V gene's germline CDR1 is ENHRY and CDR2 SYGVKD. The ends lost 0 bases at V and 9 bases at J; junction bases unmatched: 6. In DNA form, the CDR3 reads TGTGCCATCAGTGAGTCCATGGGACTAGCTGGCATTCAGTACTTC. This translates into CAISESMGLAGIQYF.

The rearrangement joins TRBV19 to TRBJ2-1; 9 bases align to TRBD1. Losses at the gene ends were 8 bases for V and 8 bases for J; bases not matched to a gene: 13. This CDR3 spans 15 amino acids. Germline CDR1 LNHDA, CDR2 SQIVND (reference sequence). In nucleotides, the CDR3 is TGTGCCAGTTCGGACGAAGGGACAGGGAGGGATGAGCAGTTCTTC. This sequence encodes CASSDEGTGRDEQFF.

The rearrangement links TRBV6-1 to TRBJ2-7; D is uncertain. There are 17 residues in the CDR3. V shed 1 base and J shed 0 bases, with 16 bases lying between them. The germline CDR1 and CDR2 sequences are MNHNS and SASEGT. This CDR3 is CASSEVSLFRSSYEQYF. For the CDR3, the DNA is TGTGCCAGCAGTGAAGTATCCCTCTTTCGGAGCTCCTACGAGCAGTACTTC.

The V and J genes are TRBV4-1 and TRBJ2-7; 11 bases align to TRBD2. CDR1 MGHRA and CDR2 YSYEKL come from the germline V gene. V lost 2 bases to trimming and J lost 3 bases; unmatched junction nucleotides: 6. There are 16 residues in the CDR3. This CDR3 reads CASSQILAGDNYEQYF. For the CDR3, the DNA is TGCGCCAGCAGCCAAATACTAGCGGGGGACAACTACGAGCAGTACTTC.

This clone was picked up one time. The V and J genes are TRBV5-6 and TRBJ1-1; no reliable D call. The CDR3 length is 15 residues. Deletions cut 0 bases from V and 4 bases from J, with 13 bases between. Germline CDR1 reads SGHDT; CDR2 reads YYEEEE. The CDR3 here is CASSLGRHFFTEAFF. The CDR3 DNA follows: TGTGCCAGCAGCTTGGGCAGGCACTTTTTCACTGAAGCTTTCTTT. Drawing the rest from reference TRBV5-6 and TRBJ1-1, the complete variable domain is DAGVTQSPTHLIKTRGQQVTLRCSPKSGHDTVSWYQQALGQGPQFIFQYYEEEERQRGNFPDRFSGHQFPNYSSELNVNALLLGDSALYLCASSLGRHFFTEAFFGQGTRLTVV.

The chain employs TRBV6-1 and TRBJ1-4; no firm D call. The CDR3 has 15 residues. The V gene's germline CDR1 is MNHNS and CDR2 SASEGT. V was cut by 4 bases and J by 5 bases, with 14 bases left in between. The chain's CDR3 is CASSALDENNEKLFF. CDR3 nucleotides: TGTGCCAGCAGTGCTTTAGATGAGAACAATGAAAAACTGTTTTTT.

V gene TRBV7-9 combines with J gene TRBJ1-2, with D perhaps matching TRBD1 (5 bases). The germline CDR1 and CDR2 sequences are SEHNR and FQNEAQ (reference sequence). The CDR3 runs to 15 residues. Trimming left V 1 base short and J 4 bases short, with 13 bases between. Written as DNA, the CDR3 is TGTGCCAGCAGCTTAGTGCTGCAAGACAGCTATGGCTACACCTTC. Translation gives CASSLVLQDSYGYTF.

The CDR3 bases are TGCGCCAGCCGGTTCAGGGCGTTCTATGGCTACACCTTC. Amino acid sequence: CASRFRAFYGYTF. The J gene is TRBJ1-2, the V gene TRBV10-1; perhaps TRBD1 as D (5 bases). Germline V CDR1 and CDR2: WNHNN, SYGVQD (reference sequence). V lost 8 bases, J lost 4 bases, and 14 bases lay in between. The CDR3 is 13 amino acids.

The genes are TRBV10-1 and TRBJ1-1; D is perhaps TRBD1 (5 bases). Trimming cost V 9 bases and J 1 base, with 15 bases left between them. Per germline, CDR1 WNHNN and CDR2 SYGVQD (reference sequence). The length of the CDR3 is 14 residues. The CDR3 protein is CASTGGIPNTEAFF. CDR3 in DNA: TGCGCCAGTACGGGGGGGATACCGAACACTGAAGCTTTCTTT.

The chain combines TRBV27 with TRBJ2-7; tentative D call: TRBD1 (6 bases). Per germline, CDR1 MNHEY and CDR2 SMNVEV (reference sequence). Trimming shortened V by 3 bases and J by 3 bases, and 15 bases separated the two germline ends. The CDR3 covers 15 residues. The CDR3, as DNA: TGTGCCAGCAGTTTCCGGGACACATCCTACTACGAGCAGTACTTC. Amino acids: CASSFRDTSYYEQYF.

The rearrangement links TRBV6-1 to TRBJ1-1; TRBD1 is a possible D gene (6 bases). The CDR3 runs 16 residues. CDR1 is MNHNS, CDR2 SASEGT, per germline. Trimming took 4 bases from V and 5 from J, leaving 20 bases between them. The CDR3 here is CASSGILQGRLTEAFF. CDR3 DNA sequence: TGTGCCAGCAGTGGGATTTTACAGGGCCGATTGACTGAAGCTTTCTTT.

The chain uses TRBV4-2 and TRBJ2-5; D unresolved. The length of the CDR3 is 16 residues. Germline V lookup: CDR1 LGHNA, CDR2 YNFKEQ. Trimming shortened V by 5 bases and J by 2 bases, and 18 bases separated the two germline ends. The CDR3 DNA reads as TGTGCCAGCAGCACTCGGGTCCTCGAACCTCAAGAGACCCAGTACTTC. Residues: CASSTRVLEPQETQYF.

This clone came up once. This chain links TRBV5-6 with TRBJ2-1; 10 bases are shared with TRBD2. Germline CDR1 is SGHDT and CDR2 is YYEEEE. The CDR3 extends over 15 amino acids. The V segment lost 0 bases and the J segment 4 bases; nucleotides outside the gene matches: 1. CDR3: CASSLASGGYNEQFF. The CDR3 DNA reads TGTGCCAGCAGCTTGGCTAGCGGGGGATACAATGAGCAGTTCTTC. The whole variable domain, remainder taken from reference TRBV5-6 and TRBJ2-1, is DAGVTQSPTHLIKTRGQQVTLRCSPKSGHDTVSWYQQALGQGPQFIFQYYEEEERQRGNFPDRFSGHQFPNYSSELNVNALLLGDSALYLCASSLASGGYNEQFFGPGTRLTVL.

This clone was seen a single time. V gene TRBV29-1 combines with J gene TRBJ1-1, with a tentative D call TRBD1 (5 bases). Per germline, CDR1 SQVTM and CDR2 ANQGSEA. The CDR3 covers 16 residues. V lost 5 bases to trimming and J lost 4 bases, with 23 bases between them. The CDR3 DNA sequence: TGCAGCGTTTGGGGGGGAGTAGGGGTCCGAAGCACTGAAGCTTTCTTT. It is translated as CSVWGGVGVRSTEAFF.